What follows describes a single TCR beta chain. This receptor's antigen is unknown. Per-base quality was not reported, and no clone a single base away is much larger than it. Germline trimming amounts to 6 bases on V and 3 bases on J, with 12 as the count of junction bases outside the gene matches. The CDR3 sequence holds 16 residues, the cysteine and phenylalanine included. The kept DNA is CDR3 alone, 48 bases in frame from the first base. From the germline V gene (reference sequence), CDR1 is SEHNR and CDR2 is FQNEAQ. The method behind the library was the immunoSEQ multiplex PCR assay. For the multiplex PCR, a mixture combining 60 forward primers for TCR Vbeta segments and 13 reverse primers for TCR Jbeta segments was used. The CDR3 region of rearranged TCR beta genes was amplified from genomic DNA by a multiplex PCR assay. The Illumina HiSeq System was used to sequence the amplified TCR beta libraries as 87-base-pair reads. As for the original processing: In a later analysis, tens of millions of unique TCR beta chains were counted across the 500 to 850 repertoires, and approximately 11 million of these chains were shared by at least two donors. Raw reads were error-corrected and collapsed into unique sequences with a nearest-neighbor algorithm that merged closely related sequences to remove PCR and sequencing errors. V, D and J gene segments were assigned by aligning CDR3 sequences to IMGT reference sequences. For a sequence to be retained, a match of at least six nucleotides was required to both a V gene segment and a J gene segment. Rearrangements were called productive when the CDR3 lacked stop codons and stayed in frame with V and J; all others were non-productive. Following IMGT convention, CDR3 was defined as the stretch from the second conserved V-encoded cysteine up to the conserved J-encoded phenylalanine. Sequences without an unambiguous match to a single V gene segment were excluded from the earlier analysis of 587 of the donors. An earlier analysis of just under 600 of the donors called V segments functional above 56.7% productive rearrangements and segregating when the between-donor standard deviation exceeded 5%. To diagnose cytomegalovirus status from the catalog of TCR beta chain sequences, a statistical classification framework was built. V and J gene assignment, in a later analysis, came from comparing TCR nucleotide sequences with IMGT/GENE-DB human TR gene sequences. Using the TCRdist pipeline, a later analysis assigned CDR3 sequences along with most-parsimonious VDJ recombination scenarios. In a later analysis, each TCR beta chain was defined by its CDR3 amino acid sequence together with its V-gene family, and reads without a unique V-gene family were excluded. In a later analysis, some 600 highly shared, low-generation-probability nucleotide sequences were removed to address suspected cross-contamination and a sequencing artifact. In a later analysis, a clonal expansion index for each public chain was calculated from normalized within-repertoire ranks of inferred template counts. In a later analysis, generation probabilities were computed with a VDJ recombination model fitted to out-of-frame rearrangements, and the resulting probabilities were checked against IGoR. In a later analysis, TCR-TCR, TCR-HLA and TCR-CMV co-occurrence was scored with hypergeometric tests, and a repertoire-size bias correction was applied to TCR pairs. False discovery rates were estimated in a later analysis by permuting HLA or CMV assignments 20 times. In a later analysis, co-occurring TCRs were grouped with DBSCAN, and TCRdist sequence similarity was added when clustering was performed within HLA-allele-positive subsets. Repertoires with fewer than 30,000 or more than 120,000 public chains, plus five repertoires with anomalous nucleotide sharing, were excluded from co-occurrence clustering. TCRdb stores this immuneACCESS table with in-frame sequences only. Part of the clones is absent; in the studies checked, under half of the shortfall reflects unresolved V genes, and no reason is known for the rest. The V and J calls and the clone size are those of that table, but D and trimming were determined from the DNA. The sample table lists fewer than 200,000 clones, 71% of them with a count of one. 2.8% of the sample goes to the ten largest clones.

The cohort was made up of roughly 670 healthy bone marrow donors. At the time of sampling, all cohort members were nominally healthy, though unrecorded immune exposures were likely present. The donor tested CMV seronegative and was one of the 352 seronegative cohort members. A peripheral blood sample was collected from each donor, and TCR beta sequencing was performed on peripheral blood mononuclear cells. The Qiagen DNeasy Blood Extraction Kit was used to extract genomic DNA from the blood cell samples. The record originates from a study of cytomegalovirus exposure and HLA in healthy donors (TCRdb year 2017). Describing the broader study: An earlier analysis of approximately 640 of the donors reported approximately 290 Gb of sequence data and approximately 110 million unique TCR beta sequences from some 180 million T cells. In an earlier analysis of 500 to 650 of the donors, high-throughput TCR beta sequencing was used to judge whether each TCR beta V gene segment behaved as functional or pseudogenic. The later analysis used no new phenotypic data to find candidate immune exposures, relying instead on TCR beta sequences and their occurrence across donors. Of the roughly 400 genotyped donors, around 81% fell in the genetic ancestry cluster associated with self-reported Caucasian donors. HLA typing covered class I and class II loci at four-digit resolution. A later genetic analysis used genome-wide SNP genotypes for 398 of the 666 donors, treating that subset as a discovery cohort. The study combined high-throughput TCR immunosequencing, statistical association of individual TCRs with disease status, and machine learning to predict cytomegalovirus infection status. All discovery cohort repertoires had been generated using a single sequencing platform. To study patterns of TCR occurrence, a later analysis re-analyzed previously published TCR beta repertoires from around 670 donors and added high-resolution HLA genotyping. Donor age, sex, ethnicity and CMV serostatus were compiled together with the repertoire data. Because of strong linkage in the cohort, 5 or 6 DR-DQ haplotypes were treated as single units for association and clustering. An early release that covered about 600 HLA-typed donors contained about 300 gigabases of sequencing data and 80 million or so unique TCR sequences. On average, roughly 240,000 unique TCR beta nucleotide sequences were sequenced per donor among 398 genotyped donors of the cohort, with roughly 18% of those sequences being non-productive. The study aimed to test whether cataloging public T cell receptors could reveal signatures of past pathogen exposure. The number of donors typed differed by locus, with roughly 629-640 for A, B, C, DRB1 and DQB1, more than 500 for DQA1, 600 to 610 for DPA1, and some 440 for DPB1. The study used immunosequencing to profile the T cell repertoires of 666 subjects and linked those repertoires to cytomegalovirus serostatus. Besides the first cohort of hundreds of subjects, a separate validation cohort made up of 120 or so different subjects was used.

What the research found in general, with its limitations: For the cohort, immune exposure information was limited to CMV serostatus. The presence/absence analyses assumed that sequencing depth was roughly uniform across donors, and that assumption may not be true. According to a later analysis, TCR association rates differed among HLA loci, with DRB1 alleles showing the most associated TCRs and HLA-C alleles showing the fewest. In the study, some 160 TCR beta chains were listed as associated with cytomegalovirus. A further reported finding was that TCR beta sequences accurately predicted the HLA-A and HLA-B alleles for most subjects in the first cohort. Across donors, most TCR sequences were observed very rarely, whereas some public TCRs were present in many individuals. The authors suggested that the approach could potentially be extended to other disease states and immunological phenotypes. Assigning TCR associations to individual alleles was difficult when HLA alleles, especially DR and DQ, strongly co-occurred. A later genetic analysis reported fewer N-insertions in productive TCRs among donors in an Asian-associated ancestry cluster than the roughly 620-donor mean. An earlier analysis of around 500 of the donors showed that most TCR beta V segments appeared in productive rearrangements either about 87% or about 30% of the time, which broadly matched IMGT annotations. In vitro tests confirmed that a few of the cytomegalovirus-associated TCR beta chains recognize cytomegalovirus antigens. At a false discovery rate of 0.05, a later analysis linked fewer than 20,000 TCR beta sequences to specific HLA alleles. Because some donors lacked HLA typing at each locus, the association tests relied only on the typed subset. Linkage disequilibrium might explain the correlated functional status among segregating V segments, but an unknown experimental factor could not be ruled out. An association between a missense DCLRE1C variant and V-gene and J-gene trimming of TCR beta chains was found in a later genetic analysis and replicated in an independent cohort. Because counts were too low, seventeen rarely observed V segments, including chromosome 9 orphons, were left out of the earlier analysis of 587 of the donors. The classifier was reported to diagnose cytomegalovirus status with high specificity and sensitivity in both the original cohort and the validation cohort. Several of the top co-occurrence clusters appeared to be linked to parvovirus B19, influenza, CMV and Epstein-Barr virus, according to a later analysis. According to a later analysis, most CMV-associated TCR beta chains appeared to be HLA-restricted, and the HLA associations seemed to be driven largely by CMV exposure. Because the 87-base-pair reads could not distinguish some IMGT-functional V segments, including TRBV6-2 and TRBV6-3, those segments were excluded. A cluster of highly shared sequence variants was judged likely to represent a technical artifact of the sequencing pipeline. Only TCR beta chains were sequenced in this cohort, and the absence of alpha or paired-chain data limited detectable features. A later analysis found that HLA-associated TCR beta chains were more clonally expanded and had lower generation probabilities than equally common non-associated chains.

The material sequenced was PBMCs. Recombination linked TRBV7-9 to TRBJ2-5, with 8 bases matching TRBD2. The TCR comes from a woman aged 25-40 years in good health and CMV-seronegative. The CDR3 protein: CASRGYGGRREETQYF. DNA sequence: TGTGCCAGCAGGGGATATGGCGGGAGGCGGGAAGAGACCCAGTACTTC. This CDR3, with the reference TRBV7-9 and TRBJ2-5 proteins standing in past its ends, gives the full variable domain DTGVSQNPRHKITKRGQNVTFRCDPISEHNRLYWYRQTLGQGPEFLTYFQNEAQLEKSRLLSDRFSAERPKGSFSTLEIQRTEQGDSAMYLCASRGYGGRREETQYFGPGTRLLVL.